This T cell receptor (beta chain) was sequenced during a study of human T cells and chemical hapten exposure. Study summary: Small pooled library volume differences mainly caused per-sample TCR yield variation.

TCRdb ran MiXCR on the RACE reads and lists one entry per CDR3 protein. The repertoire has around 300,000 distinct CDR3 sequences, about 7% of them found once; the top ten carry more than 7%. Time point reported: patch test 1, 2 weeks after DPC sensitization. The treatment here: therapeutic diphenylcyclopropenone sensitization with weekly scalp DPC. Trimming cost V 8 bases and J 6 bases; bases outside gene matches: 9. Germline lookup yields CDR1 LNHDA and CDR2 SQIVND (reference sequence). CDR3 size: 14 residues. Sequencing was performed on whole blood, taken in connection with sensitization to the hapten diphenylcyclopropenone (DPC). This receptor was identified in a woman aged 18-35 years with alopecia areata. Some clones in this sample may be carry-over from other donors' samples. This chain connects TRBV19 to TRBJ2-1; 8 bases align to TRBD1. CDR3 coding DNA: TGTGCCAGTTCGAGACAGGGGTTACTCAATGAGCAGTTCTTC. Translated: CASSRQGLLNEQFF.